This entry lists 31 T cell receptor beta chains sequenced from one sample in a study of T-cell reconstitution after alpha-beta-depleted transplantation in children. Preparing the TCRbeta library involved the use of unique molecular identifiers. Each CDR3 protein gets one entry after TCRdb re-called the PCR reads with MiXCR. The data hold a few hundred thousand distinct CDR3 sequences, with 13% observed a single time. The sample here was PBMCs, mostly from graft donor cells, taken 360 days after TCRalphabeta/CD19-depleted stem cell transplant. These receptors originate from a male patient younger than 18 who had a stem cell transplant for acute myeloid leukemia, so the T cells may come from the graft donor.

This clonotype was seen repeatedly, ten times or more. The chain combines TRBV29-1 with TRBJ2-7; D perhaps matches TRBD2 (6 bases). CDR1 SQVTM and CDR2 ANQGSEA come from the germline V gene. This CDR3 contains 12 residues. V lost 4 bases and J 0 bases, leaving 7 bases between the germline ends. The CDR3 region is CSVGDFSYEQYF. CDR3 nucleotide sequence: TGCAGCGTTGGGGACTTCTCCTACGAGCAGTACTTC.

This clonotype was recorded many times. The chain couples TRBV11-3 to TRBJ1-6; the D gene is possibly TRBD1 (6 bases). V gave up 0 bases and J gave up 7 bases, with 10 bases separating them. Germline CDR1 reads SGHNT; CDR2 reads YENEEA. CDR3 size: 15 residues. CDR3 in amino acids: CASSLEGHGNSPLHF. The CDR3, as DNA: TGTGCCAGCAGCTTAGAGGGACATGGAAATTCACCCCTCCACTTT.

The gene calls are TRBV3-1 and TRBJ2-7; tentative D call: TRBD2 (5 bases). The CDR3 is 13 amino acids. CDR1 LGHDT and CDR2 YNNKEL come from the germline V gene (reference sequence). Trimming stripped 6 bases from V and 0 bases from J, with 9 bases between. CDR3 nucleotides: TGTGCCAGCAGTAGCGTCGTCTCCTACGAGCAGTACTTC. It is translated as CASSSVVSYEQYF.

The chain employs TRBV29-1 and TRBJ1-2; TRBD1 matches at 12 bases. CDR3 length equals 13 residues. J lost 6 bases, V lost 4 bases, and 3 bases had no gene match. Germline-derived CDR1 and CDR2 are SQVTM and ANQGSEA. DNA for the CDR3: TGCAGCGTTGGGGGACAGGGGGCGAATGGCTACACCTTC. Translating it yields CSVGGQGANGYTF.

This clonotype was observed many times. The rearrangement links TRBV29-1 to TRBJ2-1, with 14 bases fitting TRBD2. The CDR3 has 15 amino acids. CDR1 is SQVTM and CDR2 is ANQGSEA in the germline V gene. Trimming at V came to 6 bases and at J to 8 bases, leaving 9 bases not matched to a gene. The CDR3 loop is CSVRSKGLAGDEQFF. The CDR3, as DNA: TGCAGCGTCCGCAGTAAGGGACTAGCGGGAGATGAGCAGTTCTTC.

The genes are TRBV3-1 and TRBJ2-4; D possibly corresponds to TRBD1 (6 bases). The CDR3 is 15 amino acids. Germline V gives CDR1 LGHDT, CDR2 YNNKEL (reference sequence). The V gene lost 6 bases and the J gene lost 7 bases, with 19 bases spanning the gap. CDR3 bases: TGTGCCAGCAGTGGGTCCCCTCAGGGGCCTAACATTCAGTACTTC. Its protein product is CASSGSPQGPNIQYF. Full variable domain (outside the CDR3, taken from reference TRBV3-1 and TRBJ2-4): DTAVSQTPKYLVTQMGNDKSIKCEQNLGHDTMYWYKQDSKKFLKIMFSYNNKELIINETVPNRFSPKSPDKAHLNLHINSLELGDSAVYFCASSGSPQGPNIQYFGAGTRLSVL.

V usage is TRBV6-5 and J usage is TRBJ2-7; D gene unclear. V gave up 3 bases and J gave up 7 bases, with 19 bases separating them. The CDR3 spans 15 residues. Germline V gene data show CDR1 as MNHEY and CDR2 as SVGAGI. CDR3 DNA sequence: TGTGCCAGCAGTTATCGGGCAAAACTTTTCGGGGAGCAGTACTTC. It encodes CASSYRAKLFGEQYF.

The rearrangement uses TRBV12-3 or TRBV12-4 and TRBJ2-2; D is perhaps TRBD2 (6 bases). Trimming cost V 5 bases and J 0 bases, with 13 bases left between them. The length of the CDR3 is 16 residues. DNA for the CDR3: TGTGCCAGCAGTCTCGAGGGACTGGCGAACACCGGGGAGCTGTTTTTT. It translates to CASSLEGLANTGELFF.

This clonotype was detected many times. The V and J genes are TRBV29-1 and TRBJ2-4; 7 positions agree with TRBD1. V shed 4 bases and J 4 bases; nucleotides not matched to a gene: 4. CDR1 is SQVTM, CDR2 ANQGSEA, per germline. This CDR3 has 13 residues. The CDR3 nucleotides read TGCAGCGTTGCGGGACAGATTAAAAACATTCAGTACTTC. Its translation is CSVAGQIKNIQYF.

Here the CDR3 DNA reads TGCGCCAGCAGTTTCCGGGAGTACTCCTACAATGAGCAGTTCTTC. Translation: CASSFREYSYNEQFF. V is TRBV5-1 and J is TRBJ2-1, with TRBD2 as a possible D gene (6 bases). Looked up from germline, CDR1 is SGHRS and CDR2 is YFSETQ. With 5 bases removed from V and 0 bases from J, the gap between germline ends came to 12 bases. The CDR3 sequence is 15 residues long.

This chain uses TRBV27 with TRBJ2-5, with 8 bases identical to TRBD1. V shed 2 bases and J 5 bases; nucleotides not matched to a gene: 7. The CDR3 contains 15 residues. Germline lookup yields CDR1 MNHEY and CDR2 SMNVEV (reference sequence). The CDR3 sequence: CASSLRRQGWETQYF. The CDR3 bases are TGTGCCAGCAGTTTACGACGACAGGGGTGGGAGACCCAGTACTTC.

In this sample, this clonotype turned up many times. Here the CDR3 DNA reads TGTGCCAGCAGCTTAGATTCCCCCACTCGGGAGCAGTACTTC. This codes for CASSLDSPTREQYF. V usage is TRBV11-2 and J usage is TRBJ2-7; unclear D gene. Trimming took off 0 bases at V and 7 bases at J, with 13 bases between the two ends. The germline CDR1 and CDR2 sequences are SGHAT and FQNNGV. The CDR3 totals 14 residues.

This clonotype has a count of ten or more. The CDR3 nucleotides are TGTGCCAGCAGTTACGGCACCACAGATACGCAGTATTTT. Protein: CASSYGTTDTQYF. The gene calls are TRBV6-5 and TRBJ2-3; no reliable D call. The CDR3 runs to 13 residues. Per germline, CDR1 MNHEY and CDR2 SVGAGI. V was pared by 2 bases and J by 2 bases, with 5 bases between.

This clonotype was observed a few times. This chain connects TRBV2 to TRBJ2-1, with 11 bases aligning to TRBD2. CDR1 and CDR2 from the germline V gene are SNHLY and FYNNEI. This CDR3 contains 14 residues. The J segment lost 8 bases and the V segment lost 7 bases, leaving 7 bases of the junction unmatched. As DNA, the CDR3 is TGTGCCAGCAAGGGGGGACTAGCGGTCTATGAGCAGTTCTTC. Protein: CASKGGLAVYEQFF.

The chain carries TRBV6-2 or TRBV6-3 and TRBJ2-1; TRBD2 matches at 11 bases. With V trimmed by 7 bases and J by 2 bases, 4 bases remained unmatched. From germline, CDR1 is MNHEY and CDR2 SVGEGT. The CDR3 covers 15 residues. In DNA, the CDR3 is TGTGCCAGCACCCCTAGCGGGAGGCCCTACAATGAGCAGTTCTTC. Translation gives CASTPSGRPYNEQFF.

The V call is TRBV6-5, the J call TRBJ2-5, with D tentatively TRBD1 (5 bases). Germline CDR1 and CDR2: MNHEY and SVGAGI. This CDR3 has 12 residues. The V and J ends lost 6 bases and 5 bases respectively, with 10 bases between them. This CDR3 is CASSQGAETQYF. The CDR3 nucleotides are TGTGCCAGCAGCCAAGGGGCGGAGACCCAGTACTTC.

This clonotype was counted many times. The chain uses TRBV6-5 and TRBJ1-4; D not certain. V was cut by 2 bases and J by 8 bases, with 9 bases left in between. This CDR3 region has 13 residues. Looked up from germline, CDR1 is MNHEY and CDR2 is SVGAGI. CDR3: CASSYRRGEKLFF. DNA of the CDR3: TGTGCCAGCAGTTACCGACGTGGAGAAAAACTGTTTTTT.

This clonotype is a singleton in its sample. V and J are TRBV6-1 and TRBJ2-7; D is perhaps TRBD1 (6 bases). Trimming pared 5 bases from V and 3 bases from J, leaving 14 bases between. This CDR3 has 14 amino acids. Germline-derived CDR1 and CDR2 are MNHNS and SASEGT. The CDR3 loop is CASSLPQGRYEQYF. The DNA for the CDR3 is TGTGCCAGCAGTCTTCCGCAGGGGCGCTACGAGCAGTACTTC.

This clonotype was seen ten or more times. The CDR3 region is CSVRWTITDTQYF. The CDR3, as DNA: TGCAGCGTTCGGTGGACGATCACAGATACGCAGTATTTT. V and J are TRBV29-1 and TRBJ2-3; no clear D gene. Germline values: CDR1 SQVTM, CDR2 ANQGSEA. The V end was cut by 5 bases, the J end by 2 bases, with 11 bases between. The CDR3 extends over 13 amino acids.

This clonotype was seen only a few times. The J gene is TRBJ2-1, the V gene TRBV28; 13 bases match TRBD2. The CDR3 has 16 residues. From germline, CDR1 is MDHEN and CDR2 SYDVKM. With V trimmed by 5 bases and J by 9 bases, 10 bases remained unmatched. CDR3: CASSRQLAGGPGEQFF. The CDR3 DNA reads TGTGCCAGCAGTCGTCAACTAGCGGGAGGGCCGGGTGAGCAGTTCTTC.

The rearrangement uses TRBV7-2 and TRBJ2-3; 12 bases match TRBD2. Germline V gene sequence: CDR1 SGHTA, CDR2 FQGNSA. This CDR3 comprises 15 residues. Trimming removed 3 bases from V and 9 bases from J; junction bases left unmatched: 7. CDR3 in amino acids: CASSFGLAGSGTQYF. The CDR3 region has the DNA TGTGCCAGCAGCTTTGGACTAGCGGGAAGCGGAACGCAGTATTTT.

The CDR3 is CASSQHGEQYF. CDR3 sequence (DNA): TGTGCCAGCTCCCAGCACGGCGAGCAGTACTTC. The chain recombines TRBV3-1 with TRBJ2-7; D is unclear. The CDR3 runs to 11 residues. Germline-derived CDR1 and CDR2 are LGHDT and YNNKEL (reference sequence). Trimming left V 8 bases short and J 6 bases short, with 11 bases between.

The chain uses TRBV29-1 and TRBJ2-7, with 8 positions matching TRBD1. This CDR3 has 14 amino acids. The V gene's germline CDR1 is SQVTM and CDR2 ANQGSEA. V lost 4 bases, J lost 7 bases, and 12 bases stayed unmatched. The CDR3 region has the DNA TGCAGCGTTGTAACCGGGACAGGACATGGTGAGCAGTACTTC. Protein sequence: CSVVTGTGHGEQYF.

This clonotype was picked up a small number of times. The V and J genes are TRBV29-1 and TRBJ2-7; TRBD2 aligns across 12 bases. The CDR3 contains 14 residues. Per the germline V gene, CDR1 is SQVTM and CDR2 is ANQGSEA. Germline trimming cut 6 bases from V and 4 bases from J; bases unmatched to any gene: 7. The CDR3 is CSVSLLAGGYEQYF. CDR3 nucleotides: TGCAGCGTCTCACTACTAGCGGGAGGTTACGAGCAGTACTTC.

This clonotype showed up many times. At one boundary the junction diverges from the germline segment, which might be a read error. This chain connects TRBV7-7 to TRBJ2-3; D may be TRBD1 or TRBD2 (5 bases each). This CDR3 contains 15 residues. Germline CDR1 and CDR2: SSHAT and FNYEAQ (reference sequence). CDR3 sequence (DNA): TGTGCTAGCAGCTTAGGGGATTCTAGCCTAAATACGCAGTATTTT. Amino acids: CASSLGDSSLNTQYF.

This chain uses TRBV12-3 or TRBV12-4 with TRBJ2-1; 9 bases line up with TRBD2. The CDR3 extends over 18 amino acids. The ends lost 6 bases at V and 1 base at J; junction bases unmatched: 13. CDR3 amino acids: CASSLRLAVPSSYNEQFF. CDR3 nucleotide sequence: TGTGCCAGCAGCCTCAGACTAGCGGTACCCTCATCCTACAATGAGCAGTTCTTC.

This clonotype appeared many times. The V and J genes are TRBV12-3 or TRBV12-4 and TRBJ2-1; D call uncertain. V lost 2 bases to trimming and J lost 5 bases, with 10 bases between them. The CDR3 runs 14 residues. The CDR3 here is CASSLPPLHNEQFF. CDR3 nucleotides: TGTGCCAGCAGTTTACCACCTCTTCACAATGAGCAGTTCTTC.

This clonotype occurred many times. The V and J genes are TRBV6-2 or TRBV6-3 and TRBJ2-7, with D possibly TRBD2 on 5 matching bases. Trimming took 5 bases from V and 3 from J, leaving 14 bases between them. Looked up from germline, CDR1 is MNHEY and CDR2 is SVGEGT. The length of the CDR3 is 14 residues. This chain's CDR3 is CASSTSGGFYEQYF. DNA of the CDR3: TGTGCCAGCAGTACGAGCGGAGGCTTCTACGAGCAGTACTTC.

This clonotype occurred a few times. The genes are TRBV10-3 and TRBJ2-7; 8 positions agree with TRBD2. This CDR3 comprises 13 residues. With 7 bases clipped from V and 5 bases from J, the junction kept 7 bases outside the gene matches. Germline V gives CDR1 ENHRY, CDR2 SYGVKD. The CDR3 reads CAITGGRNNEQYF. CDR3 DNA sequence: TGTGCCATCACCGGCGGGAGGAACAACGAGCAGTACTTC.

This clonotype was seen many times. The V and J genes are TRBV27 and TRBJ2-1, with D possibly being TRBD2 (5 bases). The V end lost 4 bases, the J end lost 4 bases, and 17 bases lay between the germline ends. Germline CDR1 and CDR2: MNHEY and SMNVEV (reference sequence). This CDR3 contains 16 residues. For the CDR3, the DNA is TGTGCCAGCAGTTGGGTGTCAGGACTCCCTTACAATGAGCAGTTCTTC. It codes for CASSWVSGLPYNEQFF.

This clonotype has a count of ten or more. V is TRBV29-1 and J is TRBJ2-2; D remains ambiguous. Trimming removed 7 bases from V and 2 bases from J, with 11 bases in between. CDR3 length: 13 residues. Germline CDR1 and CDR2: SQVTM and ANQGSEA. CDR3 coding DNA: TGCAGCGCTCCGGGCCTTAACACCGGGGAGCTGTTTTTT. It specifies CSAPGLNTGELFF.